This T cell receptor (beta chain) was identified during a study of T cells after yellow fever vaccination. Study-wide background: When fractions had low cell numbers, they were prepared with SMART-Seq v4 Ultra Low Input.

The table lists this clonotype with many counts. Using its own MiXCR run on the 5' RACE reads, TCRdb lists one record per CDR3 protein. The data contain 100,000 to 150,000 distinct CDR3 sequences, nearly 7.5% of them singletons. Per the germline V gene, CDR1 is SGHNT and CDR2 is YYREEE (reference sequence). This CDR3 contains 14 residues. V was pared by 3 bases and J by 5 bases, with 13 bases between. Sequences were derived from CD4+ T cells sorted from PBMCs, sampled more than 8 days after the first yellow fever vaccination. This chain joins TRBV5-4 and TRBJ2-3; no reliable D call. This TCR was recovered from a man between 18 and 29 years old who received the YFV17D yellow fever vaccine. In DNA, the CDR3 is TGTGCCAGCAGCTGGAAGGGCCAAGGAGATACGCAGTATTTT. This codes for CASSWKGQGDTQYF.